This record looks at one T cell receptor beta chain sequence and its context. Its antigen is not identified. CTLA-4 blockade using ipilimumab, together with focal radiation, was received by patients with chemo-refractory metastatic non-small-cell lung cancer. With V trimmed by 5 bases and J by 6 bases, 8 bases remained unmatched. Germline V gene sequence: CDR1 SGHTA, CDR2 FQGNSA. This CDR3 has 16 residues. Repertoires were generated with immunoSEQ multiplex PCR, while TCRdb's copy carries only in-frame clones and drops some. Here the sample spans approximately 67,000 clones, over 80% being singletons. The data belong to a study of radiotherapy plus CTLA-4 blockade in lung cancer. Study-wide context: Around 20% of enrolled patients responded objectively, and roughly 30% had disease control.

Points from the study as a whole: Clones derived from tumor TCRs expanded in blood after radiotherapy plus ipilimumab. According to reports, early shifts in blood T cell clones, alongside interferon-beta, forecast response most accurately.

This chain links TRBV7-2 with TRBJ2-3; 13 nucleotides align to TRBD2. This clonotype was sampled from a human donor with non-small cell lung cancer who had a partial response to radiotherapy plus ipilimumab. This material consisted of peripheral blood, taken from a patient treated with radiotherapy plus ipilimumab. CDR3 nucleotide sequence: TGTGCCAGCAGCCCGACTAGCGGGAGGTACATGGATACGCAGTATTTT. Encoded protein: CASSPTSGRYMDTQYF.